The TCR beta chain under discussion was sequenced for a study of cytomegalovirus exposure and HLA in healthy donors (TCRdb year 2017). Study-wide context: An earlier analysis of some 550 of the donors reported 276 Gb of sequence data and roughly 110 million unique TCR beta sequences from some 180 million T cells. Alongside the repertoire data, information on donor age, sex, ethnicity and CMV serostatus was compiled. The number of typed donors differed by locus: about 620-640 for A, B, C, DRB1 and DQB1; 522 for DQA1; 606 for DPA1; and some 430 for DPB1. Because of strong linkage in the cohort, roughly five DR-DQ haplotypes were treated as single units for association and clustering. Among the roughly 400 genotyped donors, roughly 80% belonged to the genetic ancestry cluster associated with self-reported Caucasian donors. The study was designed to test whether signatures of past pathogen exposure could be identified by cataloging public T cell receptors. Among some 410 genotyped donors of the cohort, an average of approximately 240,000 unique TCR beta nucleotide sequences were sequenced per donor, about a sixth of them non-productive. Rather than using new phenotypic data, the later analysis identified candidate immune exposures from TCR beta sequences and from how often those sequences occurred across donors. Genome-wide SNP genotypes for about 60% of the roughly 700 donors were used in a later genetic analysis, which treated that subset as a discovery cohort. To decide whether each TCR beta V gene segment behaved as functional or pseudogenic, an earlier analysis of some 600 of the donors relied on high-throughput TCR beta sequencing. An early release covering 550 to 650 HLA-typed donors comprised roughly 300 gigabases of sequencing data and 85 million or so unique TCR sequences. The study combined high-throughput TCR immunosequencing, statistical association of individual TCRs with disease status, and machine learning to predict cytomegalovirus infection status. The T cell repertoires of some 700 subjects were profiled by immunosequencing and related to cytomegalovirus serostatus. Every discovery cohort repertoire had been produced on one sequencing platform. A later analysis re-analyzed previously published TCR beta repertoires from approximately 700 donors and added high-resolution HLA genotyping to study TCR occurrence patterns. HLA typing included class I and class II loci at four-digit resolution. Along with the approximately 700-subject first cohort, a separate validation cohort of some 130 different subjects was used.

Paper-wide results and their limitations: Immune exposure information for the cohort was limited to CMV serostatus. Because HLA typing was missing for some donors at each locus, association tests included only the typed subset. Linkage disequilibrium might explain the correlated functional status among segregating V segments, but an unknown experimental factor could not be excluded. While some public TCRs were present in many individuals, most TCR sequences turned up only very rarely across donors. In vitro tests confirmed that a few of the cytomegalovirus-associated TCR beta chains recognize cytomegalovirus antigens. Because counts were too low, about 17 rarely observed V segments, including chromosome 9 orphons, were excluded from the earlier analysis of under 650 of the donors. At a false discovery rate of 0.05, a later analysis linked 15,000 to 20,000 TCR beta sequences to specific HLA alleles. In this cohort, only TCR beta chains were sequenced, and detectable features were limited by the absence of alpha or paired-chain data. An earlier analysis of some 590 of the donors showed that most TCR beta V segments appeared in productive rearrangements either about 90% or about 30% of the time, which broadly matched IMGT annotations. In a later analysis, most CMV-associated TCR beta chains were found to appear HLA-restricted, with HLA associations seemingly driven largely by CMV exposure. Some IMGT-functional V segments, including TRBV6-2 and TRBV6-3, could not be distinguished by the 87-base-pair reads and were therefore excluded. A total of 150 to 200 TCR beta chains were listed by the study as associated with cytomegalovirus. V-gene and J-gene trimming of TCR beta chains was associated with a missense DCLRE1C variant in a later genetic analysis, and the association was replicated in an independent cohort. A further reported finding was that TCR beta sequences accurately predicted the HLA-A and HLA-B alleles for most subjects in the first cohort. In a later analysis, HLA-associated TCR beta chains showed more clonal expansion and lower generation probabilities than non-associated chains that were equally common. According to the authors, the approach could potentially be generalized to other disease states and immunological phenotypes. Strong co-occurrence of HLA alleles, especially DR and DQ, made assigning TCR associations to individual alleles difficult. Sequencing depth was assumed to be roughly uniform across donors in the presence/absence analyses, though that assumption may not hold. A group of highly shared sequence variants was considered likely to be a technical artifact of the sequencing pipeline. Cytomegalovirus status was reported to be diagnosed by the classifier with high specificity and sensitivity in both the original and validation cohorts. Compared with the approximately 670-donor mean, donors in an Asian-associated ancestry cluster had fewer N-insertions in productive TCRs, according to a later genetic analysis. According to a later analysis, parvovirus B19, influenza, CMV and Epstein-Barr virus appeared linked to several top co-occurrence clusters. In a later analysis, TCR association rates were found to vary across HLA loci, with the most associated TCRs seen for DRB1 alleles and the fewest for HLA-C alleles.

With respect to this clone: What antigen it recognizes has not been identified. No qualities accompany the bases; no much larger clone lies one base away.

The cohort comprised fewer than 700 healthy bone marrow donors. All cohort members were sampled while nominally healthy, although unrecorded immune exposures were likely present. The donor was CMV seronegative and belonged to the group of 350 or so seronegative cohort members. A peripheral blood sample was provided by each donor, and peripheral blood mononuclear cells were used for TCR beta sequencing. Genomic DNA extraction from the blood cell samples was performed with the Qiagen DNeasy Blood Extraction Kit. The library was prepared using the immunoSEQ multiplex PCR assay. A mixture of 60 forward primers for TCR Vbeta segments and 13 reverse primers for TCR Jbeta segments was used in the multiplex PCR. The CDR3 region of rearranged TCR beta genes was amplified from genomic DNA by a multiplex PCR assay. Amplified TCR beta libraries were sequenced as 87-base-pair reads on the Illumina HiSeq System. As for the authors' bioinformatics: In a later analysis, roughly 80 million unique TCR beta chains were counted across the roughly 670 repertoires, and some 10 million of these chains were shared by at least two donors. A nearest-neighbor algorithm error-corrected the raw reads and collapsed the reads into unique sequences, merging closely related sequences to remove PCR and sequencing errors. V, D and J gene segments were assigned by aligning CDR3 sequences to IMGT reference sequences. For a sequence to be retained, a match of at least six nucleotides was required to both a V gene segment and a J gene segment. Rearrangements were classified as productive when the CDR3 lacked stop codons and remained in frame with V and J, and all other rearrangements were classified as non-productive. Following IMGT convention, CDR3 was defined as the stretch from the second conserved V-encoded cysteine to the conserved J-encoded phenylalanine. The earlier analysis of a few hundred of the donors excluded any sequence lacking an unambiguous match to a single V gene segment. In an earlier analysis of some 590 of the donors, a V segment was called functional when productive rearrangements were above 56.7%, and segregating when the standard deviation between donors exceeded 5%. A statistical classification framework was built for diagnosing cytomegalovirus status from the catalog of TCR beta chain sequences. V and J gene assignment, in a later analysis, came from comparing TCR nucleotide sequences with IMGT/GENE-DB human TR gene sequences. In a later analysis, CDR3 sequences and most-parsimonious VDJ recombination scenarios were assigned using the TCRdist pipeline. A later analysis defined each TCR beta chain by its CDR3 amino acid sequence plus V-gene family, and excluded reads lacking a unique V-gene family. A later analysis removed 450 to 600 highly shared, low-generation-probability nucleotide sequences to deal with suspected cross-contamination and a sequencing artifact. For each public chain, a later analysis derived a clonal expansion index from normalized ranks of inferred template counts within each repertoire. In a later analysis, generation probabilities were computed using a VDJ recombination model fitted to out-of-frame rearrangements, and the results were checked against IGoR. A later analysis scored TCR-TCR, TCR-HLA and TCR-CMV co-occurrence with hypergeometric tests, applying a repertoire-size bias correction to TCR pairs. In a later analysis, false discovery rates were estimated by permuting HLA or CMV assignments 20 times. In a later analysis, co-occurring TCRs were grouped with DBSCAN, and TCRdist sequence similarity was added when clustering was performed within HLA-allele-positive subsets. Co-occurrence clustering excluded repertoires with fewer than 30,000 or more than 120,000 public chains, plus five with anomalous nucleotide sharing. What TCRdb holds here is the immuneACCESS table cut down to in-frame rearrangements. Part of the clones is not present; checked against another copy, under half of the missing clones reflect an unresolved V gene, and the others are unexplained. The V and J calls and clone size were taken over from that table, and D and trimming were inferred from the DNA. For this sample there are roughly 34,000 clones; approximately 80% appear just once. The ten largest clones take up around 3.6% of the sample.

Reading the germline V gene gives CDR1 SGHAT and CDR2 FQNNGV. The CDR3 holds 15 amino acids from the cysteine to the phenylalanine. Of the read, only the CDR3 DNA is kept; its 45 bases are in frame from base 1. Trimming accounts for 5 bases at V and 4 bases at J, while the number of junction bases matched to no gene is 10. Here the chain combines TRBV11-2 and TRBJ1-2, with TRBD1 matching 7 junction bases. The sample consisted of PBMCs. This clonotype originated in a woman aged 18-29 years in good health and CMV-seronegative. The CDR3 reads as follows: CASSPGTAVGYGYTF. The DNA reads as follows: TGTGCCAGCAGCCCCGGGACAGCTGTTGGCTATGGCTACACCTTC.